These T cell receptor beta chains were read from a single sample in a study of cytomegalovirus exposure and HLA in healthy donors. This table comes from immunoSEQ multiplex PCR, and its TCRdb copy is limited to in-frame clones, with some not included. The sample contains fewer than 150,000 clones, just under 80% of which appear only once. What was sequenced was PBMCs. The receptors derive from a man under 40 in good health. The CDR3 runs from the conserved cysteine through the conserved F or W. A D gene is named only where the DNA matches it firmly. Clone sizes are given selectively: once, few, many, or a class where the clone is expanded.

TRBJ1-5 | NA | NA | TRBV6-4 | TGTGCCAGGGACAAGGACCGTCAGCCCCAGCATTTT | CARDKDRQPQHF
TRBJ2-3 | few | TRBD1 | TRBV11-2 | TGTGCCAGCAGCCCACAGGGGACGGACACAGATACGCAGTATTTT | CASSPQGTDTDTQYF
TRBJ2-5 | NA | TRBD2 | TRBV9 | TGTGCCAGCAGCGTAGGGGTAGCGGGTGAATATCTAGAGACCCAGTACTTC | CASSVGVAGEYLETQYF
TRBJ1-1 | NA | TRBD1 | TRBV18 | TGTGCCAGCTCACCCTGGCAGGGGGTAACGGACACTGAAGCTTTCTTT | CASSPWQGVTDTEAFF
TRBJ1-5 | once | NA | TRBV5-5 | TGTGCCAGCAGCTCAGGAACGGGCAATCAGCCCCAGCATTTT | CASSSGTGNQPQHF
TRBJ1-5 | NA | NA | TRBV1 | TGCACCAGCAGCCAAGAACCAGGGGATCAGCCCCAGCATTTT | CTSSQEPGDQPQHF
TRBJ2-6 | once | NA | TRBV12-5 | TGTGCTAGTGGTTATAATACAGGGTGGAGCTCTGGGGCCAACGTCCTGACTTTC | CASGYNTGWSSGANVLTF
TRBJ2-2 | NA | NA | TRBV30 | TGTGCCTGGAGGGGTCCGGGGGTTGACACCGGGGAGCTGTTTTTT | CAWRGPGVDTGELFF
TRBJ1-2 | NA | NA | TRBV6-5 | TGTGCCAGCAGCGCCAGTCAGAGGGACTATGGCTACACCTTC | CASSASQRDYGYTF
TRBJ2-1 | NA | NA | TRBV6-1 | TGTGCCAGCAGTGAAAGGATACTAGTCTACAATGAGCAGTTCTTC | CASSERILVYNEQFF
TRBJ2-3 | NA | TRBD2 | TRBV10-3 | TGTGCCATTGGAGTGGCAGGCGGGAGGGCCTGGGCAGATACGCAGTATTTT | CAIGVAGGRAWADTQYF
TRBJ2-3 | NA | TRBD1 | TRBV11-2 | TGTGCCAGCAGCATCAGGGGGCTGGGCACAGATACGCAGTATTTT | CASSIRGLGTDTQYF
TRBJ2-3 | NA | NA | TRBV11-2 | TGTGCCAGCAGCTTTCACCCGGGAGAACCTACAGATACGCAGTATTTT | CASSFHPGEPTDTQYF
TRBJ2-6 | once | TRBD1 | TRBV30 | TGTGCCGGGGACAGGGCTGGGGCCAACGTCCTGACTTTC | CAGDRAGANVLTF
TRBJ1-2 | NA | NA | TRBV5-1 | TGCGCCAGCAGCACCCCGGAGTATAATGGCTACACCTTC | CASSTPEYNGYTF
TRBJ2-7 | few | NA | TRBV6-1 | TGTGCCAGCAGTGAGCCACAGGGATTCCCCTACGAGCAGTACTTC | CASSEPQGFPYEQYF
TRBJ2-7 | once | NA | TRBV28 | TGTGCCAGCAGTAATCCGTCGGGGGGCGCAGGGAACGAGCAGTACTTC | CASSNPSGGAGNEQYF
TRBJ1-5 | NA | TRBD1 | TRBV4-1 | TGCGCCTCCAGGACAGGGATCAATAGCAATCAGCCCCAGCATTTT | CASRTGINSNQPQHF
TRBJ2-7 | NA | TRBD2 | TRBV10-3 | TGTGCCATCAGACCGGGACTAGCGGGAGGACTCAACTACGAGCAGTACTTC | CAIRPGLAGGLNYEQYF
TRBJ2-7 | once | TRBD1 | TRBV6-6 | TGTGCCAGCAGGACGACAGGGTCTTCATACGAGCAGTACTTC | CASRTTGSSYEQYF
TRBJ1-5 | once | TRBD1 | TRBV5-1 | TGCGCCAGCAGCTTTACCGGACAGGGCAATCAGCCCCAGCATTTT | CASSFTGQGNQPQHF
TRBJ1-2 | NA | NA | TRBV9 | TGTGCCAGCAGCGTAGGGGCAGGGCTAAACTATGGCTACACCTTC | CASSVGAGLNYGYTF
TRBJ2-5 | NA | NA | TRBV28 | TGTGCCAGCAGTTTTCCTGGGACTCCGGAGACCCAGTACTTC | CASSFPGTPETQYF
TRBJ2-7 | NA | TRBD2 | TRBV5-1 | TGCGCCAGCAGGGCTAGCGGCATCCTCTACGAGCAGTACTTC | CASRASGILYEQYF
TRBJ2-7 | once | TRBD2 | TRBV28 | TGTGCCAGCAGAGTCAGCGGGAGAGGCTACGAGCAGTACTTC | CASRVSGRGYEQYF
TRBJ1-2 | NA | TRBD1 | TRBV5-1 | TGCGCCAGCAGCTTGGGGACCAGACAGGGCGCCTATGGCTACACCTTC | CASSLGTRQGAYGYTF
TRBJ2-2 | once | TRBD2 | TRBV11-2 | TGTGCCAGCAGCTTAGAAACCAGCGGGAGGGCCGGGGAGCTGTTTTTT | CASSLETSGRAGELFF
TRBJ1-2 | NA | NA | TRBV6-5 | TGTGCCAGCAGCCCCGGTGACTATGGCTACACCTTC | CASSPGDYGYTF
TRBJ1-5 | NA | TRBD1 | TRBV11-2 | TGTGCCAGCAGCGCGACGACAGGGAATCAGCCCCAGCATTTT | CASSATTGNQPQHF
TRBJ2-1 | NA | NA | TRBV18 | TGTGCCAGCTCACCACCCGATGGGGAGTACAATGAGCAGTTCTTC | CASSPPDGEYNEQFF
TRBJ2-3 | NA | TRBD2 | TRBV2 | TGTGCCAGCAGTGAAGCGCGACTAGCGGGACGCACAGATACGCAGTATTTT | CASSEARLAGRTDTQYF
TRBJ1-4 | NA | NA | TRBV30 | TGTGCCTGGAGTGTACGTGGGGGGAGTGAAAAACTGTTTTTT | CAWSVRGGSEKLFF
TRBJ2-7 | many | NA | TRBV5-4 | TGTGCCAGCAGCGAGGGTCTAGCGTACGAGCAGTACTTC | CASSEGLAYEQYF
TRBJ1-2 | NA | TRBD1 | TRBV7-2 | TGTGCCAGCAGCTTAGTAGGGACAGGGGAATATGGCTACACCTTC | CASSLVGTGEYGYTF
TRBJ2-1 | NA | TRBD2 | TRBV7-3 | TGTCCCAGCCAGTCCCTCGGAGGGCGGGAGGGTAGAAATGAGCAGTTCTTC | CPSQSLGGREGRNEQFF
TRBJ1-2 | NA | TRBD1 | TRBV7-2 | TGTGCCAGCAGCTTGAACTCAGACAGGGGCTATGGCTACACCTTC | CASSLNSDRGYGYTF
TRBJ2-5 | NA | TRBD2 | TRBV7-2 | TGTGCCAGCAGCGAGCGACTAGCGGGAGTGAGGGAGACCCAGTACTTC | CASSERLAGVRETQYF
TRBJ1-4 | NA | TRBD1 | TRBV5-6 | TGTGCCAGCAGCGATATGCATGGGACAGGGCCCGTCTCCGGTGAAAAACTGTTTTTT | CASSDMHGTGPVSGEKLFF
TRBJ2-7 | once | TRBD1 | TRBV12-5 | TGTGCTAGTGGTTTGGAGGCAGGGGGCCGGTACGAGCAGTACTTC | CASGLEAGGRYEQYF
TRBJ1-1 | NA | TRBD1 | TRBV2 | TGTGCCAGCAGTGAGGGGACAGGGGCGGTTATTGTTGAAGCTTTCTTT | CASSEGTGAVIVEAFF
TRBJ2-7 | NA | NA | TRBV9 | TGTGCCAGCAGCCCTCGGGTTGGTGCGCCCGCGCAGTACTTC | CASSPRVGAPAQYF
TRBJ2-1 | NA | NA | TRBV13 | TGTGCCAGCAGCTTCTCGGGGAGCTCCTACAATGAGCAGTTCTTC | CASSFSGSSYNEQFF
TRBJ2-2 | once | TRBD2 | TRBV30 | TGTGCCTGGAGTTCGGGACTACCACGCGCCGGGGAGCTGTTTTTT | CAWSSGLPRAGELFF
TRBJ2-1 | NA | TRBD2 | TRBV11-3 | TGTGCCAGTCAACTGCAAAGTTGGGAGGGCCGGAATGAGCAGTTCTTC | CASQLQSWEGRNEQFF